The T cell receptor beta chain under discussion was sequenced for a study of regulatory T cells in long-lasting Graves disease. Construction of the TCR beta libraries employed iRepertoire HTBI primers in conjunction with Arm-PCR of CDR3 regions. Each CDR3 protein is one row after TCRdb ran MiXCR on the multiplex PCR reads. The sample lists 200,000 to 250,000 distinct CDR3 sequences; less than 20% were seen once. This clonotype was found many times. Specified time point: newly diagnosed GD, antithyroid drugs for less than 3 months. TCR sequences were obtained from RNA taken from PBMCs. The CDR3 length is 13 residues. Germline lookup yields CDR1 SGHAT and CDR2 FQNNGV. Between the trimmed V and J ends, which lost 8 bases and 4 bases, there was a span of 11 bases. These sequences were also reported in another study, on T cells in Graves' hyperthyroidism and ophthalmopathy. From that paper: HTBI primers were used for first-round RT-PCR of the TCR CDR3.

This TCR was recovered from a woman aged 25 to 39 with Graves disease. The V gene is TRBV11-2, the J gene TRBJ1-4; D remains unclear. This material consisted of peripheral blood mononuclear cells (PBMCs), taken at new diagnosis, from a patient treated with antithyroid drugs. DNA for the CDR3: TGTGCCAGCTGGCGGCAGTTTAATGAAAAACTGTTTTTT. This translates into CASWRQFNEKLFF.